A selection of T cell receptor beta chains follows, all from one sample in a study of blood T cell repertoires in COVID-19. Only in-frame clones appear in the TCRdb table, and some are missing; sequencing was by immunoSEQ multiplex PCR. The data show roughly 130,000 clones, roughly four fifths seen once. Input material: peripheral blood. The receptors shown here come from a woman aged 45-59 years with acute or convalescent COVID-19. Both conserved end residues are part of each CDR3. Fields, in order: V gene, clone size, J gene, D gene, CDR3 protein, CDR3 DNA. The D gene is left open where the match is weak. A row's size may be missing; if present it is once, few, many or a size class.

>TRBV9|.|TRBJ2-3|.
CASSPGDTDTQYF
TGTGCCAGCAGCCCCGGAGACACAGATACGCAGTATTTT
>TRBV6-1|.|TRBJ2-7|TRBD2
CASSEQRGSYEQYF
TGTGCCAGCAGTGAACAGCGGGGCTCCTACGAGCAGTACTTC
>TRBV7-2|.|TRBJ2-7|TRBD2
CASSPGGSGGKYEQYF
TGTGCCAGCAGCCCCGGTGGTAGCGGGGGGAAGTACGAGCAGTACTTC
>TRBV5-1|.|TRBJ1-1|.
CASEPDGGRTEAFF
TGCGCCAGCGAACCAGACGGGGGGCGGACTGAAGCTTTCTTT
>TRBV2|few|TRBJ2-1|TRBD1
CASRGTGIYNEQFF
TGTGCCAGCAGGGGGACAGGGATCTACAATGAGCAGTTCTTC
>TRBV9|many|TRBJ2-1|.
CASSVVGESSYNEQFF
TGTGCCAGCAGCGTAGTAGGGGAAAGCTCCTACAATGAGCAGTTCTTC
>TRBV19|once|TRBJ1-2|.
CASTSTGGDYGYTF
TGTGCCAGTACCTCAACAGGAGGGGACTATGGCTACACCTTC
>TRBV6-5|once|TRBJ1-2|TRBD1
CATLRQGGSYGYTF
TGTGCCACCCTTAGACAGGGAGGCAGCTATGGCTACACCTTC
>TRBV2|.|TRBJ2-5|TRBD2
CASSLLVAGTKETQYF
TGTGCCAGCAGCCTACTGGTAGCGGGGACCAAAGAGACCCAGTACTTC
>TRBV4-1|.|TRBJ2-7|TRBD2
CASSQDPSGGEQYF
TGCGCCAGCAGCCAAGATCCTAGCGGGGGGGAGCAGTACTTC
>TRBV3-1/TRBV3-2|.|TRBJ1-1|.
CASSQDRGFTEAFF
TGTGCCAGCAGCCAAGATCGGGGGTTCACTGAAGCTTTCTTT
>TRBV30|.|TRBJ1-1|.
CAWRTTANTEAFF
TGTGCCTGGAGGACGACAGCGAACACTGAAGCTTTCTTT
>TRBV19|.|TRBJ1-3|TRBD1
CASRHQGTEIGNTIYF
TGTGCCAGTAGACACCAAGGGACAGAGATTGGAAACACCATATATTTT
>TRBV5-1|.|TRBJ2-3|TRBD2
CASSLGTSGITDTQYF
TGCGCCAGCAGCTTGGGGACTAGCGGCATCACAGATACGCAGTATTTT
>TRBV11-3|.|TRBJ1-1|TRBD1
CASSTRQGEAFF
TGTGCCAGCAGCACTCGACAGGGTGAAGCTTTCTTT
>TRBV9|.|TRBJ2-3|TRBD1
CASSATTGGTDTQYF
TGTGCCAGCAGCGCCACGACAGGGGGCACAGATACGCAGTATTTT
>TRBV6-5|once|TRBJ1-5|.
CASRSQGGYNQPQHF
TGTGCCAGCAGATCACAGGGCGGTTACAATCAGCCCCAGCATTTT
>TRBV19|.|TRBJ2-4|TRBD1
CASSFRDRDQNIQYF
TGTGCCAGTAGCTTCCGGGACAGGGATCAAAACATTCAGTACTTC
>TRBV5-1|.|TRBJ2-7|.
CASSFGGRKYEQYF
TGCGCCAGCAGCTTCGGGGGGCGTAAATACGAGCAGTACTTC
>TRBV6-5|.|TRBJ1-1|.
CASSYQTANTEAFF
TGTGCCAGCAGTTACCAGACAGCAAACACTGAAGCTTTCTTT
>TRBV29-1|.|TRBJ1-1|.
CSVGNTEAFF
TGCAGCGTCGGGAACACTGAAGCTTTCTTT
>TRBV2|.|TRBJ1-2|TRBD1
CASSDDRAAYGYTF
TGTGCCAGCAGTGATGACAGGGCCGCCTATGGCTACACCTTC
>TRBV6-5|once|TRBJ1-5|.
CASRGQTNQPQHF
TGTGCCAGCAGAGGACAGACGAATCAGCCCCAGCATTTT
>TRBV24-1|.|TRBJ2-7|TRBD1
CATSGGQNYEQYF
TGTGCCACCAGTGGGGGACAGAACTACGAGCAGTACTTC
>TRBV11-2|.|TRBJ1-2|.
CASSTQALYGYTF
TGTGCCAGCAGCACCCAGGCTCTCTATGGCTACACCTTC
>TRBV7-8|.|TRBJ1-6|.
CASSLQGQRDSPLHF
TGTGCCAGCAGCTTACAGGGTCAACGGGATTCACCCCTCCACTTT
>TRBV6-2/TRBV6-3|.|TRBJ1-5|.
CASSYSSGNGQPQHF
TGTGCCAGCAGTTACTCGTCAGGTAACGGTCAGCCCCAGCATTTT
>TRBV7-7|.|TRBJ2-3|.
CASSLAVTDTQYF
TGTGCCAGCAGCTTAGCCGTCACAGATACGCAGTATTTT
>TRBV24-1|.|TRBJ1-1|.
CADERGSSTEAFF
TGTGCCGACGAACGAGGTTCTAGCACTGAAGCTTTCTTT
>TRBV7-7|.|TRBJ2-3|.
CASSLAIGTASTDTQYF
TGTGCCAGCAGCTTAGCGATCGGAACAGCTAGCACAGATACGCAGTATTTT
>TRBV9|.|TRBJ2-2|.
CASSGTSAEGELFF
TGTGCCAGCAGCGGGACTTCAGCGGAAGGGGAGCTGTTTTTT
>TRBV19|.|TRBJ2-7|.
CASSGQGLGAGEQYF
TGTGCCAGTAGTGGTCAGGGACTCGGAGCGGGCGAGCAGTACTTC
>TRBV19|.|TRBJ2-7|.
CASSIPGVSYEQYF
TGTGCCAGTAGTATCCCGGGAGTCTCCTACGAGCAGTACTTC
>TRBV5-1|.|TRBJ1-2|TRBD1
CASRPTGGHGYTF
TGCGCCAGCAGGCCAACAGGGGGCCATGGCTACACCTTC
>TRBV19|few|TRBJ2-2|TRBD1
CATRDSENTGELFF
TGTGCCACACGGGACAGCGAAAACACCGGGGAGCTGTTTTTT
>TRBV15|once|TRBJ2-1|TRBD1
CATSRGQGWNNEQFF
TGTGCCACCAGCAGAGGACAGGGTTGGAACAATGAGCAGTTCTTC
>TRBV6-6|.|TRBJ2-7|.
CASSDKYEQYF
TGTGCCAGCAGTGACAAATACGAGCAGTACTTC
>TRBV7-8|.|TRBJ2-3|TRBD1
CASSLAPRGFTSTDTQYF
TGTGCCAGCAGCTTAGCTCCCAGGGGGTTCACTAGCACAGATACGCAGTATTTT
>TRBV14|.|TRBJ1-4|TRBD1
CASSRDRVGEKLFF
TGTGCCAGCAGCCGCGACAGGGTTGGTGAAAAACTGTTTTTT
>TRBV19|.|TRBJ1-2|.
CASRLSGVHGYTF
TGTGCCAGTAGATTATCAGGGGTCCATGGCTACACCTTC
>TRBV6-5|.|TRBJ1-6|.
CASRERDTNNSPLHF
TGTGCCAGCAGGGAGCGGGACACCAATAATTCACCCCTCCACTTT
>TRBV5-4|.|TRBJ1-1|TRBD1
CASSPRTGHYLNTEAFF
TGTGCCAGCAGCCCAAGGACAGGCCACTATCTGAACACTGAAGCTTTCTTT
>TRBV7-8|.|TRBJ1-6|.
CASSLGGAVGSPLHF
TGTGCCAGCAGCTTAGGCGGGGCGGTCGGGTCACCCCTCCACTTT
>TRBV18|.|TRBJ2-2|TRBD2
CASSPRTSGGSGELFF
TGTGCCAGCTCACCGAGGACTAGCGGGGGCAGCGGGGAGCTGTTTTTT
>TRBV6-5|.|TRBJ2-1|TRBD1
CASSYESGQGGNEQFF
TGTGCCAGCAGTTACGAGTCGGGACAGGGGGGTAATGAGCAGTTCTTC
>TRBV28|.|TRBJ1-3|.
CASSYGPGSGNTIYF
TGTGCCAGCAGTTATGGACCGGGAAGTGGAAACACCATATATTTT
>TRBV20-1|.|TRBJ1-5|.
CSASQAGKPQHF
TGCAGTGCTAGTCAAGCCGGGAAGCCCCAGCATTTT
>TRBV5-6|.|TRBJ1-6|.
CASSLAETENNSPLHF
TGTGCCAGCAGCTTGGCGGAGACAGAAAATAATTCACCCCTCCACTTT
>TRBV9|once|TRBJ1-3|TRBD1
CASSVGNTGAGNTIYF
TGTGCCAGCAGCGTAGGAAATACAGGGGCTGGAAACACCATATATTTT
>TRBV25-1|.|TRBJ2-7|TRBD1
CASSESQGAAYEQYF
TGTGCCAGCAGTGAATCTCAGGGGGCGGCCTACGAGCAGTACTTC
>TRBV5-1|many|TRBJ1-2|TRBD1
CASSLATGTGYGYTF
TGCGCCAGCAGCTTGGCCACAGGGACAGGCTATGGCTACACCTTC
>TRBV2|.|TRBJ1-2|.
CASNAPTGIGGYGYTF
TGTGCCAGCAACGCCCCTACAGGGATAGGAGGCTATGGCTACACCTTC
>TRBV7-2|.|TRBJ1-3|.
CASSLDLRGATYF
TGTGCCAGCAGCTTAGATCTTCGGGGGGCAACCTATTTT
>TRBV2|.|TRBJ2-1|TRBD2
CASGWDYLINNEQFF
TGTGCCAGCGGCTGGGACTACCTTATTAACAATGAGCAGTTCTTC
>TRBV7-9|.|TRBJ2-3|TRBD1
CASSLEGAATDTQYF
TGTGCCAGCAGCTTAGAGGGGGCTGCCACAGATACGCAGTATTTT
>TRBV7-9|.|TRBJ1-2|TRBD1
CASSPQRQGSYGYTF
TGTGCCAGCAGCCCCCAAAGACAGGGGAGCTATGGCTACACCTTC
>TRBV7-9|few|TRBJ1-1|.
CASSLVQNTEAFF
TGTGCCAGCAGCTTAGTTCAGAACACTGAAGCTTTCTTT